This T cell receptor beta chain was observed in a study of CD4 T cells in relation to SARS-CoV-2 and coronaviruses. TCRdb keeps only in-frame clones here, not all; method: immunoSEQ multiplex PCR. This sample has 41,000 or so clones, with under 90% found just once. This CDR3 is 12 amino acids long. From germline, CDR1 is MDHEN and CDR2 SYDVKM. V lost 3 bases and J 8 bases, leaving 10 bases between the germline ends. Points on this clone: The antigen is undetermined.

Specimen: naive CD4+ T cells from PBMCs, cultured in vitro. Subset meaning: naive CD4+ T cells isolated by negative enrichment. V is TRBV28 and J is TRBJ1-1; no definite D call. The TCR originated in an adult with COVID-19. Here the CDR3 DNA reads TGTGCCAGCAGTTTCTCGACCGCCGAAGCTTTCTTT. Translated: CASSFSTAEAFF.